A selection of T cell receptor beta chains follows, all from one sample in a study of PD-1 blockade in classical Hodgkin lymphoma. The data were produced by immunoSEQ multiplex PCR, yet TCRdb's version contains in-frame clones alone and is incomplete. This sample carries around 65,000 clones, 88% of them seen once, and the ten largest clones take under 15%. The sample in question was peripheral blood mononuclear cells (PBMCs), obtained at baseline. These receptors were collected from a human donor with classical Hodgkin lymphoma. Each CDR3 is given with its conserved first and last residue. The order of the fields is V gene, J gene, clone size, D gene, CDR3 protein, CDR3 DNA. D genes are given only for firm matches. Rows may omit the clone size; those that give it use once, few, many or a size class.

V gene: TRBV30
J gene: TRBJ1-1
clone size: NA
D gene: NA
CDR3 protein: CAWSTPSRGTYSEAFF
CDR3 DNA: TGTGCCTGGAGTACTCCGAGCAGGGGAACTTATTCCGAAGCTTTCTTT

V gene: TRBV19
J gene: TRBJ1-4
clone size: NA
D gene: NA
CDR3 protein: CASTAGDEKLFF
CDR3 DNA: TGTGCCAGTACTGCAGGGGACGAAAAACTGTTTTTT

V gene: TRBV7-7
J gene: TRBJ2-2
clone size: NA
D gene: NA
CDR3 protein: CASSFLNGELFF
CDR3 DNA: TGTGCCAGCAGCTTTCTCAACGGGGAGCTGTTTTTT

V gene: TRBV7-2
J gene: TRBJ2-3
clone size: once
D gene: NA
CDR3 protein: CASSSLAPTDTQYF
CDR3 DNA: TGTGCCAGCAGCTCACTAGCCCCCACAGATACGCAGTATTTT

V gene: TRBV5-4
J gene: TRBJ2-7
clone size: NA
D gene: TRBD2
CDR3 protein: CASSLPRTSTYEQYF
CDR3 DNA: TGTGCCAGCAGCTTGCCTAGGACTAGCACCTACGAGCAGTACTTC

V gene: TRBV30
J gene: TRBJ1-6
clone size: NA
D gene: NA
CDR3 protein: CAWIGARGPLHF
CDR3 DNA: TGTGCCTGGATAGGTGCGCGTGGACCCCTCCACTTT

V gene: TRBV4-3
J gene: TRBJ2-2
clone size: NA
D gene: NA
CDR3 protein: CASSPKGVGKRELFF
CDR3 DNA: TGCGCCAGCAGCCCGAAGGGAGTAGGGAAGCGGGAGCTGTTTTTT

V gene: TRBV9
J gene: TRBJ2-1
clone size: NA
D gene: TRBD1
CDR3 protein: CASSPGTGRRSYNEQFF
CDR3 DNA: TGTGCCAGCAGTCCCGGGACAGGGCGGAGGTCCTACAATGAGCAGTTCTTC

V gene: TRBV6-5
J gene: TRBJ1-1
clone size: NA
D gene: NA
CDR3 protein: CASSRRHSNTEAFF
CDR3 DNA: TGTGCCAGCAGCCGACGACACTCGAACACTGAAGCTTTCTTT

V gene: TRBV15
J gene: TRBJ2-1
clone size: NA
D gene: TRBD2
CDR3 protein: CATFGVKYLAGDFYNEQFF
CDR3 DNA: TGTGCCACCTTCGGCGTAAAATACTTAGCGGGGGACTTCTACAATGAGCAGTTCTTC

V gene: TRBV9
J gene: TRBJ2-1
clone size: NA
D gene: NA
CDR3 protein: CASSMSSYNEQFF
CDR3 DNA: TGTGCCAGCAGCATGAGCTCCTACAATGAGCAGTTCTTC

V gene: TRBV9
J gene: TRBJ1-3
clone size: NA
D gene: NA
CDR3 protein: CASTGTVSGNTIYF
CDR3 DNA: TGTGCCAGCACCGGAACAGTCTCTGGAAACACCATATATTTT

V gene: TRBV4-3
J gene: TRBJ1-1
clone size: NA
D gene: NA
CDR3 protein: CASSQASRGGTEAFF
CDR3 DNA: TGCGCCAGCAGCCAAGCTTCCAGGGGAGGGACTGAAGCTTTCTTT

V gene: TRBV2
J gene: TRBJ1-5
clone size: NA
D gene: NA
CDR3 protein: CASKDLSYSNQPQHF
CDR3 DNA: TGTGCCAGCAAGGACCTATCCTATAGCAATCAGCCCCAGCATTTT

V gene: TRBV11-2
J gene: TRBJ2-7
clone size: NA
D gene: NA
CDR3 protein: CASSSDSYEQYF
CDR3 DNA: TGTGCCAGCAGCTCTGACAGCTACGAGCAGTACTTC

V gene: TRBV25-1
J gene: TRBJ2-1
clone size: NA
D gene: NA
CDR3 protein: CASSGEWGGRNNEQFF
CDR3 DNA: TGTGCCAGCAGTGGGGAGTGGGGGGGGCGAAACAATGAGCAGTTCTTC

V gene: TRBV28
J gene: TRBJ1-2
clone size: NA
D gene: NA
CDR3 protein: CASSLFQRGPGYTF
CDR3 DNA: TGTGCCAGCAGTTTATTTCAACGGGGTCCTGGCTACACCTTC

V gene: TRBV7-2
J gene: TRBJ2-2
clone size: NA
D gene: NA
CDR3 protein: CASTLDGGELFF
CDR3 DNA: TGTGCCAGCACCCTAGATGGCGGGGAGCTGTTTTTT

V gene: TRBV5-8
J gene: TRBJ2-7
clone size: once
D gene: NA
CDR3 protein: CASSALEGGASGEQYF
CDR3 DNA: TGTGCCAGCAGCGCCCTTGAAGGGGGGGCTTCAGGCGAGCAGTACTTC

V gene: TRBV7-9
J gene: TRBJ2-1
clone size: NA
D gene: TRBD1
CDR3 protein: CASSPQGASYNEQFF
CDR3 DNA: TGTGCCAGCAGCCCACAGGGGGCCTCCTACAATGAGCAGTTCTTC

V gene: TRBV6-5
J gene: TRBJ1-1
clone size: NA
D gene: NA
CDR3 protein: CASIGIRYMNTEAFF
CDR3 DNA: TGTGCCAGCATCGGAATTCGTTACATGAACACTGAAGCTTTCTTT

V gene: TRBV2
J gene: TRBJ1-1
clone size: NA
D gene: NA
CDR3 protein: CASSPLGGERNTEAFF
CDR3 DNA: TGTGCCAGCAGTCCACTGGGGGGGGAAAGGAACACTGAAGCTTTCTTT

V gene: TRBV6-1
J gene: TRBJ1-2
clone size: NA
D gene: TRBD1
CDR3 protein: CASSPQGAGGYTF
CDR3 DNA: TGTGCCAGCAGTCCGCAGGGGGCGGGTGGCTACACCTTC

V gene: TRBV11-1
J gene: TRBJ2-3
clone size: NA
D gene: NA
CDR3 protein: CASSPNSLASDTQYF
CDR3 DNA: TGTGCCAGCAGCCCCAACAGCTTGGCCTCAGATACGCAGTATTTT

V gene: TRBV5-8
J gene: TRBJ2-7
clone size: NA
D gene: TRBD1
CDR3 protein: CASRPGQGVHEQYF
CDR3 DNA: TGCGCCAGCAGACCGGGACAGGGGGTCCACGAGCAGTACTTC

V gene: TRBV28
J gene: TRBJ1-4
clone size: NA
D gene: NA
CDR3 protein: CASSLQQADEKLFF
CDR3 DNA: TGTGCCAGCAGTTTACAACAGGCTGATGAAAAACTGTTTTTT

V gene: TRBV7-3
J gene: TRBJ1-6
clone size: few
D gene: NA
CDR3 protein: CASSLMDANNSPLHF
CDR3 DNA: TGTGCCAGCAGCTTAATGGACGCAAATAATTCACCCCTCCACTTT